The sequence of this T cell receptor (beta chain) was determined in a study of T cell responses to AZD1222 COVID-19 vaccine. The table came from immunoSEQ multiplex PCR; TCRdb's copy has only in-frame clones and leaves some out. This sample carries over 100,000 clones, 80% to 85% of them seen once, and the ten largest clones take 15% to 20%. A note on this clone: Its antigen remains unknown.

The germline V gene has CDR1 LNHDA and CDR2 SQIVND (reference sequence). Trimming took 6 bases from V and 5 from J, leaving 22 bases between them. The CDR3 sequence is 16 residues long. Overall study findings and caveats: In all cases, repertoires were sampled only after the peak T cell response. The donors showed a predominance of white British ancestry and of females, with possible underestimation of clonal diversity.

The chain couples TRBV19 to TRBJ2-5; no clear D gene. This sample comprised peripheral blood, obtained on day 0 of AZD1222 vaccination. The receptor's source is an adult in good health. The DNA of the CDR3 is TGTGCCAGTAGCCCGGTCCCTCTCTCCTCCCAGGAGACCCAGTACTTC. It translates to CASSPVPLSSQETQYF.